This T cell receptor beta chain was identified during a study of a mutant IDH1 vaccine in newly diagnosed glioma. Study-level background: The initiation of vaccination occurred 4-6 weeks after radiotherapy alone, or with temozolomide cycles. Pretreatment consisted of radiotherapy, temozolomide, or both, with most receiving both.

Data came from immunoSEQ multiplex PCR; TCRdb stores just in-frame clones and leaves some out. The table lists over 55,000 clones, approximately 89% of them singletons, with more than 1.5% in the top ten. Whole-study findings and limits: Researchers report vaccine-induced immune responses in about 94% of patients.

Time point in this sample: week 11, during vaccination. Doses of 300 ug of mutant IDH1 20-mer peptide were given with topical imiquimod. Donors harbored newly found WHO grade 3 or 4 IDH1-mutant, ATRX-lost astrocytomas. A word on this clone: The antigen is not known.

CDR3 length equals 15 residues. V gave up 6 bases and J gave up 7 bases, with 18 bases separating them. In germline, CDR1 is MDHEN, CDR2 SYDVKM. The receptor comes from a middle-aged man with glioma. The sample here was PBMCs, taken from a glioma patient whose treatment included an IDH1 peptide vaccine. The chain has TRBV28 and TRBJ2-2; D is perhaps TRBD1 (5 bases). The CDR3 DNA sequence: TGTGCCAGCAGCCCGACAGTATTCTCATTCGGGGAGCTGTTTTTT. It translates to CASSPTVFSFGELFF.